The clone carrying this T cell receptor beta chain was picked up many times. Antigen: not known. This specimen comes from a study of T cells in Graves' hyperthyroidism and ophthalmopathy. Lactation, pregnancy, other autoimmune disease or uncontrolled infection excluded patients. Amplified regions were TCR beta CDR3 sequences from RNA transcripts. The primer set for the first-round RT-PCR of the TCR CDR3 was HTBI. From the multiplex PCR reads, TCRdb called clonotypes with MiXCR, one entry per CDR3 protein. The sample lists about 350,000 distinct CDR3 sequences; roughly 15% were seen once. Study findings and constraints: A model of 13 V-J pairs discriminated ophthalmopathy from stable hyperthyroidism. Model-based prediction identified ophthalmopathy a median 6.5 months prior to its onset. Most thyroid clonotypes that were expanded above 0.001 also turned up in blood.

This CDR3 comprises 14 residues. The ends were cut back, 5 bases at V and 5 bases at J, with 15 bases in the middle. Looked up from germline, CDR1 is SGHAT and CDR2 is FQNNGV. The source is a woman aged 60-75 years with Graves' ophthalmopathy. This rearrangement joins TRBV11-2 to TRBJ2-5; D ambiguous. The material sequenced was blood. The CDR3 sequence is CASSTREEWETQYF. The CDR3, as DNA: TGTGCCAGCAGCACCAGAGAGGAATGGGAGACCCAGTACTTC. The whole variable domain, filled in from reference TRBV11-2 and TRBJ2-5, reads EAGVAQSPRYKIIEKRQSVAFWCNPISGHATLYWYQQILGQGPKLLIQFQNNGVVDDSQLPKDRFSAERLKGVDSTLKIQPAKLEDSAVYLCASSTREEWETQYFGPGTRLLVL.